This T cell receptor (beta chain) came from a study of identical twins. Broader study findings: Out-of-frame alpha sequences that twins shared showed excess low generation probability.

This clonotype has just a few counts. Its antigen is not identified. Germline V gives CDR1 MNHEY, CDR2 SVGAGI. With 0 bases removed from V and 7 bases from J, the gap between germline ends came to 10 bases. The CDR3 sequence is 15 residues long. MiXCR, run by TCRdb on the 5' RACE reads, gives a single entry per CDR3 protein. The profile shows approximately 490,000 distinct CDR3 sequences, about a fifth of them singletons. These data were also filed under a second study, of yellow fever vaccine responses in identical twins. That paper states: Reported findings indicate that twins' vaccine T cell responses seemed partially convergent, partially personalized.

The sequence was collected from a woman between 18 and 29 years old in good health. The chain combines TRBV6-5 with TRBJ1-6, with D perhaps matching TRBD1 (6 bases). The sample comprised CD4+ T cells sorted from blood. The CDR3 nucleotides read TGTGCCAGCAGTTACTCCCGGGGGGCGAATTCACCCCTCCACTTT. It yields the protein CASSYSRGANSPLHF.